These 29 T cell receptor beta chains were all obtained from the same sample, sequenced in a study of T cells after posttransplantation cyclophosphamide. The assay was immunoSEQ multiplex PCR, and TCRdb's table has in-frame clones only and misses some. Among some 10,000 clones listed, roughly 86% were seen once. Busulfan-fludarabine conditioning, marrow transplant, and cyclophosphamide on days +3 and +4 were administered. Sequenced material: CD4+ T cells sorted from PBMCs, taken after allogeneic stem cell transplant with posttransplant cyclophosphamide. The receptors were gathered from a male patient aged 25-45 years who received an allogeneic stem cell transplant from a related donor, was CMV-positive, and had acute GVHD only. T cells may partly derive from the graft donor.

The chain links TRBV6-5 to TRBJ1-2; D may be TRBD1 (6 bases). Trimming cost V 6 bases and J 1 base, with 15 bases left between them. CDR1 MNHEY and CDR2 SVGAGI come from the germline V gene. The CDR3 consists of 15 residues. CDR3 in DNA: TGTGCCAGCAGGTCCCGGGACAAGATTAACTATGGCTACACCTTC. Translated: CASRSRDKINYGYTF.

The V call is TRBV11-2, the J call TRBJ1-6; 9 bases are a match to TRBD1. This CDR3 has 15 residues. With V trimmed by 5 bases and J by 6 bases, 5 bases remained unmatched. The germline V gene has CDR1 SGHAT and CDR2 FQNNGV. CDR3 protein: CASSGETGGNSPLHF. CDR3 coding DNA: TGTGCCAGCAGCGGCGAGACAGGGGGTAATTCACCCCTCCACTTT.

This clone was recorded once. The chain links TRBV27 to TRBJ2-2; D gene ambiguous. Germline lookup yields CDR1 MNHEY and CDR2 SMNVEV (reference sequence). V lost 3 bases and J lost 5, with 4 bases in between. This CDR3 is built from 12 residues. In DNA, the CDR3 is TGTGCCAGCAGTTTGTCAACCGGGGAGCTGTTTTTT. It yields the protein CASSLSTGELFF.

The chain couples TRBV7-9 to TRBJ1-4; 7 bases are shared with TRBD1. The germline gives CDR1 SEHNR, CDR2 FQNEAQ (reference sequence). The CDR3 totals 13 residues. V dropped 5 bases and J dropped 6; count of bases not matched to a gene: 3. The CDR3 reads CASSIDRDEKLFF. The CDR3 DNA reads TGTGCCAGCAGCATCGACAGGGATGAAAAACTGTTTTTT.

This clone was seen a handful of times. The chain is built from TRBV6-5 and TRBJ2-1, with 10 bases identical to TRBD1. The CDR3 spans 15 residues. V dropped 5 bases and J dropped 7; count of bases not matched to a gene: 8. Germline V lookup: CDR1 MNHEY, CDR2 SVGAGI. The CDR3 loop reads CASSTRDRGVNEQFF. The CDR3 nucleotides read TGTGCCAGCAGTACACGGGACAGGGGTGTAAATGAGCAGTTCTTC.

The chain is built from TRBV7-2 and TRBJ2-7, with D possibly TRBD1 on 6 matching bases. The CDR3 sequence is 15 residues long. Looked up from germline, CDR1 is SGHTA and CDR2 is FQGNSA. V lost 5 bases, J lost 0 bases, and 14 bases lay in between. CDR3 coding DNA: TGTGCCAGCAGCCCTGGACAGAATCCCTCCTACGAGCAGTACTTC. Translating it yields CASSPGQNPSYEQYF.

The chain is built from TRBV6-1 and TRBJ1-5; the match to TRBD1 covers 7 bases. Germline CDR1 and CDR2: MNHNS and SASEGT. The CDR3 runs 14 residues. Trimming cost V 6 bases and J 7 bases; bases outside gene matches: 9. The CDR3: CASSAQDRYQPQHF. The CDR3 coding sequence is TGTGCCAGCAGCGCACAGGACAGGTACCAGCCCCAGCATTTT.

The rearrangement joins TRBV7-2 to TRBJ2-5; maybe TRBD1 (6 bases). The CDR3 has 12 amino acids. Germline-derived CDR1 and CDR2 are SGHTA and FQGNSA. Between the trimmed V and J ends, which lost 5 bases and 5 bases, there was a span of 9 bases. The CDR3 region is CASSITGETQYF. The CDR3 DNA follows: TGTGCCAGCAGCATAACAGGGGAGACCCAGTACTTC. The complete variable domain, with remaining parts taken from reference TRBV7-2 and TRBJ2-5, reads GAGVSQSPSNKVTEKGKDVELRCDPISGHTALYWYRQSLGQGLEFLIYFQGNSAPDKSGLPSDRFSAERTGGSVSTLTIQRTQQEDSAVYLCASSITGETQYFGPGTRLLVL.

This chain connects TRBV30 to TRBJ2-5, with 8 bases matching TRBD1. This CDR3 has 13 amino acids. Trimming removed 5 bases from V and 6 bases from J; junction bases left unmatched: 8. CDR1 and CDR2 from the germline V gene are GTSNPN and SVGIG (reference sequence). The CDR3 region has the DNA TGTGCCTGGGAACCAGGGGGCGCGAAGACCCAGTACTTC. Translating it yields CAWEPGGAKTQYF.

V and J are TRBV7-2 and TRBJ2-2; no firm D call. V shed 1 base and J shed 2 bases, with 11 bases lying between them. This CDR3 is built from 16 residues. Germline assignment: CDR1 SGHTA and CDR2 FQGNSA. CDR3 sequence reads: CASSLVAAPNTGELFF. The CDR3 DNA is TGTGCCAGCAGCTTAGTGGCCGCACCCAACACCGGGGAGCTGTTTTTT.

V is TRBV14 and J is TRBJ2-1; 12 bases line up with TRBD2. The CDR3 has 15 amino acids. Losses at the gene ends were 2 bases for V and 9 bases for J; bases not matched to a gene: 5. Germline V gene data show CDR1 as SGHDN and CDR2 as FVKESK. The CDR3, as DNA: TGTGCCAGCAGCCAATTGAGGACTAGCGGGGCTGAGCAGTTCTTC. It yields the protein CASSQLRTSGAEQFF.

This clone has a handful of counts. The CDR3 DNA follows: TGTGCCAGCAGTTTTAGCGCAGGGCGGGGCGGCTATGGCTACACCTTC. Its translation is CASSFSAGRGGYGYTF. The chain combines TRBV28 with TRBJ1-2; TRBD1 might be the D (5 bases). The CDR3 is made up of 16 amino acids. CDR1 and CDR2 (germline): MDHEN, SYDVKM. V dropped 3 bases and J dropped 4 bases, with 18 bases sitting between them.

J is TRBJ2-7 and V is TRBV5-6, with 7 bases identical to TRBD1. CDR1 and CDR2 (germline): SGHDT, YYEEEE. This CDR3 has 13 residues. Trimming cost V 2 bases and J 5 bases; bases outside gene matches: 4. The DNA for the CDR3 is TGTGCCAGCAGCTTCAGGGGGACCCACGAGCAGTACTTC. Its protein product is CASSFRGTHEQYF. Drawing the rest from reference TRBV5-6 and TRBJ2-7, the complete variable domain is DAGVTQSPTHLIKTRGQQVTLRCSPKSGHDTVSWYQQALGQGPQFIFQYYEEEERQRGNFPDRFSGHQFPNYSSELNVNALLLGDSALYLCASSFRGTHEQYFGPGTRLTVT.

J is TRBJ2-2 and V is TRBV5-1, with D possibly being TRBD1 (6 bases). The V gene lost 4 bases and the J gene lost 5 bases, with 15 bases spanning the gap. Germline CDR1 is SGHRS and CDR2 is YFSETQ. The CDR3 length is 15 residues. The CDR3 reads CASSPQGGGTGELFF. The CDR3 DNA is TGCGCCAGCAGCCCCCAAGGGGGTGGAACCGGGGAGCTGTTTTTT.

The gene calls are TRBV2 and TRBJ2-5; 11 bases agree with TRBD2. Germline V CDR1 and CDR2: SNHLY, FYNNEI. This CDR3 has 14 amino acids. The ends lost 6 bases at V and 3 bases at J; junction bases unmatched: 3. CDR3 in DNA: TGTGCCAGCAGACAGACTAGCGGGAAAGAGACCCAGTACTTC. This translates into CASRQTSGKETQYF.

This clone was counted once. This sequence joins TRBV28 and TRBJ2-7; no clear D gene. The CDR3 sequence is 14 residues long. Trimming removed 1 base at V and 6 bases at J, with 13 bases between. Per the germline V gene, CDR1 is MDHEN and CDR2 is SYDVKM. CDR3 amino acids: CASSLYTGSGEQYF. CDR3 DNA sequence: TGTGCCAGCAGTTTATACACGGGTTCGGGCGAGCAGTACTTC.

V usage is TRBV10-2 and J usage is TRBJ2-5; 10 bases agree with TRBD2. Germline trimming cut 4 bases from V and 3 bases from J; bases unmatched to any gene: 14. This CDR3 spans 18 amino acids. Germline V gene sequence: CDR1 WSHSY, CDR2 SAAADI. CDR3 bases: TGCGCCAGCAGTGTTAATAGCGGGGGGATACGAGCCAAAGAGACCCAGTACTTC. It encodes CASSVNSGGIRAKETQYF.

V and J are TRBV7-8 and TRBJ1-2, with D unclear. V was clipped by 5 bases and J by 4 bases, with 11 bases between them. Germline V gene data show CDR1 as SGHVS and CDR2 as FQNEAQ. This CDR3 is built from 13 residues. The CDR3, as DNA: TGTGCCAGCAGCCCGGGAGGGCGCTATGGCTACACCTTC. It encodes CASSPGGRYGYTF.

V is TRBV11-3 and J is TRBJ2-1; 15 bases align to TRBD2. Trimming cost V 1 base and J 10 bases; bases outside gene matches: 8. Germline V gives CDR1 SGHNT, CDR2 YENEEA. CDR3 size: 17 residues. CDR3 DNA sequence: TGTGCCAGCAGCTTAGTAGGGACGGGACTAGCGGGGGGCGAGCAGTTCTTC. This translates into CASSLVGTGLAGGEQFF.

V gene TRBV28 combines with J gene TRBJ1-2; perhaps TRBD1 as D (5 bases). The germline V gene encodes CDR1 MDHEN and CDR2 SYDVKM. Trimming cost V 5 bases and J 5 bases, with 15 bases left between them. The CDR3 spans 14 residues. CDR3 bases: TGTGCCAGCAGTCGCGTTTCTGGGGCGTATGGCTACACCTTC. Amino acids: CASSRVSGAYGYTF.

V usage is TRBV7-2 and J usage is TRBJ2-7, with a possible D match to TRBD2 (5 bases). V was cut by 6 bases and J by 3 bases, with 24 bases left in between. The CDR3 runs to 17 residues. CDR1 and CDR2 (germline): SGHTA, FQGNSA. This CDR3 is CASRLDGEASIGYEQYF. The CDR3 nucleotides are TGTGCCAGCAGACTAGACGGTGAGGCCAGCATTGGCTACGAGCAGTACTTC.

The chain carries TRBV30 and TRBJ1-1, with TRBD1 matching 7 bases. CDR3 length: 14 residues. V lost 5 bases and J lost 4; bases outside the gene matches: 10. Germline CDR1 and CDR2: GTSNPN and SVGIG (reference sequence). This CDR3 reads CAWLYRGVGTEAFF. The DNA for the CDR3 is TGTGCCTGGCTATACAGGGGAGTAGGCACTGAAGCTTTCTTT.

V is TRBV11-2 and J is TRBJ1-1, with no clear D. Trimming took off 1 base at V and 1 base at J, with 4 bases between the two ends. CDR1 and CDR2 (germline): SGHAT, FQNNGV. The CDR3 runs to 13 residues. This CDR3 is CASSLGRNTEAFF. The CDR3 DNA is TGTGCCAGCAGCTTAGGGAGGAACACTGAAGCTTTCTTT.

The CDR3 DNA sequence: TGTGCCAGCAGTTTACAAAGCGGGGGCCCTCCCTACAATGAGCAGTTCTTC. Amino acid sequence: CASSLQSGGPPYNEQFF. The chain couples TRBV7-2 to TRBJ2-1; 8 bases match TRBD2. Unmatched junction bases numbered 12, after V lost 6 bases and J lost 2 bases. The CDR3 has 17 residues. Germline assignment: CDR1 SGHTA and CDR2 FQGNSA.

V usage is TRBV7-9 and J usage is TRBJ1-1, with 8 bases matching TRBD1. Germline V CDR1 and CDR2: SEHNR, FQNEAQ (reference sequence). With 4 bases clipped from V and 0 bases from J, the junction kept 7 bases outside the gene matches. The CDR3 totals 16 residues. DNA for the CDR3: TGTGCCAGCAGCTCGTCGGACAGGGCCCTGAACACTGAAGCTTTCTTT. Protein sequence: CASSSSDRALNTEAFF.

The chain uses TRBV18 and TRBJ2-5; no definite D call. Between the trimmed V and J ends, which lost 3 bases and 2 bases, there was a span of 10 bases. Germline CDR1 is KGHSH and CDR2 is LQKENI. This CDR3 contains 14 residues. The DNA for the CDR3 is TGTGCCAGCTCACCGTCAGGTCGACAAGAGACCCAGTACTTC. As protein: CASSPSGRQETQYF.

The genes are TRBV7-2 and TRBJ2-5; D is possibly TRBD1 (6 bases). Trimming removed 3 bases from V and 4 bases from J, with 9 bases in between. The CDR3 loop spans 13 amino acids. Germline CDR1 SGHTA, CDR2 FQGNSA. In DNA form, the CDR3 reads TGTGCCAGCAGCTTGCCAGGGGTAGAGACCCAGTACTTC. This codes for CASSLPGVETQYF.

This sequence joins TRBV5-1 and TRBJ2-3; D unresolved. The CDR3 covers 14 residues. V was pared by 2 bases and J by 2 bases, with 9 bases between. Germline loops: CDR1 SGHRS, CDR2 YFSETQ. Written as DNA, the CDR3 is TGCGCCAGCAGCTTCCTAGGTTTCACAGATACGCAGTATTTT. Amino acids: CASSFLGFTDTQYF. Variable domain in full (rest from reference TRBV5-1 and TRBJ2-3): KAGVTQTPRYLIKTRGQQVTLSCSPISGHRSVSWYQQTPGQGLQFLFEYFSETQRNKGNFPGRFSGRQFSNSRSEMNVSTLELGDSALYLCASSFLGFTDTQYFGPGTRLTVL.

This rearrangement joins TRBV27 to TRBJ2-1; D might be TRBD1 (5 bases). The length of the CDR3 is 15 residues. CDR1 MNHEY and CDR2 SMNVEV come from the germline V gene (reference sequence). V shed 8 bases and J shed 4 bases, with 18 bases lying between them. The chain's CDR3 is CASAPDMASYNEQFF. The CDR3 coding sequence is TGTGCCAGCGCCCCGGACATGGCCTCTTACAATGAGCAGTTCTTC.